This T cell receptor beta chain was recovered during a study of shared clonotypes between healthy human individuals. Regarding the study as a whole: Memory subsets had estimated richness that was generally smaller than that of naive subsets.

The CDR3 length is 14 residues. Germline V gives CDR1 LNHNV, CDR2 YYDKDF (reference sequence). As defined, naive CD8 cells were CD45RO-negative and positively selected for CCR7, with terminally differentiated effector memory CD45RA+ cells excluded. Deep-level settings were used for running the assay. Libraries were prepared by immunoSEQ multiplex PCR; TCRdb keeps only in-frame clonotypes and omits some of them. The repertoire includes approximately 600,000 clones, around 96% of them detected once, and approximately 0.12% sits in the top ten. Concerning this clone itself: Its antigen is unknown.

This chain joins TRBV15 and TRBJ2-5; D is tentatively TRBD1 or TRBD2 (6 bases each). The J call may be wrong; the DNA end is better matched by TRBJ2-7. The source of this sequence is a woman in her 30s in good health. Material: naive CD8+ T cells sorted from blood. The CDR3 region is CATTGDPEGYEQYF. The CDR3 DNA reads TGTGCCACCACAGGGGACCCGGAGGGGTACGAGCAGTACTTC.